This TCR beta chain was sequenced during a study of blood T cells in healthy people across ages. The second PCR ran about 7 to 12 cycles with a sample-barcoded 5' primer and J-beta primers. MiXCR, run by TCRdb on the 5' RACE reads, gives a single entry per CDR3 protein. The data contain 1,500,000 or so distinct CDR3 sequences, roughly 60% of them singletons. This receptor was identified in a man between 18 and 29 years old in good health. Sequenced: blood.

Here the CDR3 reads CSARDAGTAQETQYF. The CDR3 DNA reads TGCAGTGCTAGAGATGCCGGGACAGCGCAAGAGACCCAGTACTTC. This chain uses TRBV20-1 with TRBJ2-5; TRBD1 matches 7 bases. The germline CDR1 and CDR2 sequences are DFQATT and SNEGSKA (reference sequence). With 0 bases clipped from V and 2 bases from J, the junction kept 6 bases outside the gene matches. CDR3 length: 15 residues.